This T cell receptor (beta chain) is from a study of blood T cells in healthy people across ages. There were at least 5 micrograms of total RNA extracted from every sample. Sample-barcoded 5' priming and a J-beta primer mix drove a second PCR of roughly 7 to 11 cycles. TCRdb ran MiXCR on the 5' RACE reads and lists one entry per CDR3 protein. This table holds roughly 800,000 distinct CDR3 sequences, 55% to 75% found once. The receptor comes from a man aged 30 to 39 in good health. Sequenced: blood.

Here the CDR3 reads CASRVLAPTDTQYF. CDR3 in DNA: TGTGCCAGCAGAGTACTAGCGCCCACAGATACGCAGTATTTT. The chain employs TRBV7-9 and TRBJ2-3; 7 bases map to TRBD2. The CDR3 loop spans 14 amino acids. Germline loops: CDR1 SEHNR, CDR2 FQNEAQ (reference sequence). The V gene end was trimmed by 6 bases and the J gene end by 2 bases; junction bases not matched to a gene: 5.